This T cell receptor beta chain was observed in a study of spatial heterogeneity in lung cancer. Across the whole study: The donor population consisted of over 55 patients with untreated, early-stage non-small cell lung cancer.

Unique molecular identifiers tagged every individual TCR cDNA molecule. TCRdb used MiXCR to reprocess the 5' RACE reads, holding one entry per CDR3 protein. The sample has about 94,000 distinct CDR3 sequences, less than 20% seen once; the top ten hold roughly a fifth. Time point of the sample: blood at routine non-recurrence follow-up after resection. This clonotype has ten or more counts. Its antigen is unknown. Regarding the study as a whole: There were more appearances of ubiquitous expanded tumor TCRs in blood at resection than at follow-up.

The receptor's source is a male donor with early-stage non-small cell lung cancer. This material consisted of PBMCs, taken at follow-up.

DNA for the CDR3: TGCAGTGCCTGGGACATAGCCGAAGCTTTCTTT. Protein: CSAWDIAEAFF. The rearrangement links TRBV20-1 to TRBJ1-1, with D possibly matching TRBD1 (6 bases). The V gene's germline CDR1 is DFQATT and CDR2 SNEGSKA (reference sequence). The CDR3 is made up of 11 amino acids. Deletions cut 6 bases from V and 8 bases from J, with 13 bases between.